Following are 15 T cell receptor beta chains from one sample sequenced in a study of identical twins. MiXCR, applied by TCRdb to the 5' RACE reads, yields one record per CDR3 protein. The table records around 490,000 distinct CDR3 sequences, roughly 15% of them present only once. These data are also associated with another study on yellow fever vaccine responses in identical twins.

The sample taken for sequencing was CD4+ T cells sorted from blood. These receptors were collected from a young woman in good health.

Only a few counts were recorded for this clonotype. The V call is TRBV5-1, the J call TRBJ2-5; a possible D gene is TRBD2 (6 bases). Germline values: CDR1 SGHRS, CDR2 YFSETQ. The CDR3 is made up of 14 amino acids. The V end lost 4 bases, the J end lost 4 bases, and 14 bases lay between the germline ends. This CDR3 reads CASSPTSSGETQYF. The CDR3 bases are TGCGCCAGCAGCCCGACTAGTTCGGGAGAGACCCAGTACTTC.

This clonotype was observed a few times. The chain couples TRBV2 to TRBJ2-2; 8 nucleotides align to TRBD1. V shed 4 bases and J 5 bases; nucleotides not matched to a gene: 3. The length of the CDR3 is 14 residues. Per germline, CDR1 SNHLY and CDR2 FYNNEI. Written as DNA, the CDR3 is TGTGCCAGCAGTGGGTACAGGGGGACCGGGGAGCTGTTTTTT. This gives the protein CASSGYRGTGELFF.

This clonotype was picked up a small number of times. The V call is TRBV11-1, the J call TRBJ2-7; 11 positions match TRBD1. Losses at the gene ends were 5 bases for V and 2 bases for J; bases not matched to a gene: 5. In germline, CDR1 is SGHAT, CDR2 FQDESV (reference sequence). The length of the CDR3 is 15 residues. The CDR3 coding sequence is TGTGCCAGCAGCCCCCGGGACAGGGGGACCTACGAGCAGTACGTC. Translated, it gives CASSPRDRGTYEQYV.

This clonotype has a count of ten or more. The chain combines TRBV6-1 with TRBJ1-1, with 7 bases aligning to TRBD1. Per the germline V gene, CDR1 is MNHNS and CDR2 is SASEGT. The CDR3 spans 15 residues. V shed 4 bases and J 3 bases; nucleotides not matched to a gene: 8. DNA for the CDR3: TGTGCCAGCAGTGGAAAGAGAACAGGGGACACTGAAGCTTTCTTT. It translates to CASSGKRTGDTEAFF.

This clonotype turned up a few times. The chain carries TRBV10-2 and TRBJ2-1; unclear D gene. Trimming removed 9 bases from V and 10 bases from J, with 19 bases in between. CDR1 is WSHSY and CDR2 is SAAADI in the germline V gene. The CDR3 runs 13 residues. DNA of the CDR3: TGCGCCAGTTCCCCTCCACCGGCAACCGAGCAGTTCTTC. Translation: CASSPPPATEQFF.

V usage is TRBV21-1 and J usage is TRBJ2-1; TRBD1 is the table's D call, not checked against the DNA. TRBV21-1 corresponds to a pseudogene. The CDR3 is 23 residues long. Here the CDR3 reads CASSKTEFGQGMLSGVSYNEQFF. DNA of the CDR3: TGTGCCAGCAGCAAAACAGAATTCGGACAGGGCATGTTGTCGGGGGTCTCCTACAATGAGCAGTTCTTC.

The chain employs TRBV12-3 or TRBV12-4 and TRBJ2-6, with 8 bases identical to TRBD2. The CDR3 has 15 amino acids. Losses at the gene ends were 5 bases for V and 2 bases for J; bases not matched to a gene: 2. This CDR3 reads CASSPGGAGANVLTF. DNA for the CDR3: TGTGCCAGCAGTCCCGGGGGGGCTGGGGCCAACGTCCTGACTTTC.

The gene calls are TRBV20-1 and TRBJ2-5, with D tentatively TRBD1 or TRBD2 (6 bases each). Germline values: CDR1 DFQATT, CDR2 SNEGSKA (reference sequence). V gave up 2 bases and J gave up 6 bases, with 10 bases separating them. The CDR3 length is 12 residues. The CDR3 loop is CSARWGAKTQYF. CDR3 nucleotides: TGCAGTGCTAGATGGGGGGCGAAGACCCAGTACTTC.

This clonotype showed up just a few times. The chain combines TRBV11-2 with TRBJ2-3, with 8 bases that match TRBD2. CDR1 is SGHAT, CDR2 FQNNGV, per germline. The CDR3 has 20 residues. V was pared by 1 base and J by 1 base, with 16 bases of the junction left unmatched. The CDR3 sequence is CASSLVPTSAGGAGTDTQYF. DNA of the CDR3: TGTGCCAGCAGCTTAGTACCGACAAGCGCGGGGGGCGCCGGCACAGATACGCAGTATTTT.

This clonotype was counted only a few times. This chain connects TRBV3-1 to TRBJ2-5, with D possibly TRBD1 on 5 matching bases. The V and J ends lost 6 bases and 5 bases respectively, with 16 bases between them. The CDR3 totals 14 residues. Germline lookup yields CDR1 LGHDT and CDR2 YNNKEL (reference sequence). The CDR3 coding sequence is TGTGCCAGCAGGTTGGGCGGACAAAAGGAGACCCAGTACTTC. This codes for CASRLGGQKETQYF.

The chain recombines TRBV5-6 with TRBJ2-1; a weak D match, TRBD2 (6 bases). The ends were cut back, 1 base at V and 4 bases at J, with 21 bases in the middle. There are 18 residues in the CDR3. Germline V lookup: CDR1 SGHDT, CDR2 YYEEEE. This chain's CDR3 is CASSLSFRNPGTYNEQFF. DNA of the CDR3: TGTGCCAGCAGCTTGAGTTTCAGGAATCCAGGGACTTACAATGAGCAGTTCTTC.

This clonotype has a count of ten or more. The CDR3 here is CASSGTAQETQYF. CDR3 DNA: TGCGCCAGCAGCGGTACGGCCCAAGAGACCCAGTACTTC. The rearrangement links TRBV5-1 to TRBJ2-5; D call uncertain. The V and J ends lost 4 bases and 1 base respectively, with 8 bases between them. CDR1 is SGHRS and CDR2 is YFSETQ in the germline V gene. This CDR3 contains 13 residues.

The chain employs TRBV14 and TRBJ1-2, with D possibly being TRBD1 (5 bases). V dropped 1 base and J dropped 4 bases, with 10 bases sitting between them. Germline CDR1 SGHDN, CDR2 FVKESK. This CDR3 is built from 14 residues. This CDR3 is CASSQGSGSYGYTF. Here the CDR3 DNA reads TGTGCCAGCAGCCAAGGGTCAGGGAGCTATGGCTACACCTTC. The whole variable domain, filled in from reference TRBV14 and TRBJ1-2, reads EAGVTQFPSHSVIEKGQTVTLRCDPISGHDNLYWYRRVMGKEIKFLLHFVKESKQDESGMPNNRFLAERTGGTYSTLKVQPAELEDSGVYFCASSQGSGSYGYTFGSGTRLTVV.

This clonotype was observed at least ten times. The chain uses TRBV12-3 or TRBV12-4 and TRBJ2-2; D is perhaps TRBD1 (5 bases). V was trimmed by 8 bases and J by 5 bases, leaving 12 bases between them. This CDR3 contains 13 residues. CDR3 in DNA: TGTGCCAGCCTAGGACACGGAACCGGGGAGCTGTTTTTT. This gives the protein CASLGHGTGELFF.

This clonotype was seen a single time. The rearrangement joins TRBV9 to TRBJ2-7; tentatively, D is TRBD1 (6 bases). Looked up from germline, CDR1 is SGDLS and CDR2 is YYNGEE. CDR3 length: 16 amino acids. Trimming took off 0 bases at V and 5 bases at J, with 18 bases between the two ends. The CDR3 region is CASSVVAGAQLHEQYV. For the CDR3, the DNA is TGTGCCAGCAGCGTAGTGGCAGGGGCCCAATTACACGAGCAGTACGTC.